The 27 T cell receptor beta chains below were found in one sample sequenced in a study of identical twins. TCRdb re-analysed the 5' RACE reads in MiXCR, keeping a single row per CDR3 protein. Of roughly 1.6 million distinct CDR3 sequences detected, 32% appear once; the ten largest clones hold under 0.35%. Sequenced input: cord blood. The receptors come from a newborn girl in good health.

The sample holds a few counts of this clonotype. The chain couples TRBV28 to TRBJ2-7; D gene uncertain. The CDR3 contains 13 residues. Germline CDR1 reads MDHEN; CDR2 reads SYDVKM. V was cut by 8 bases and J by 2 bases, with 13 bases left in between. The CDR3 sequence: CASLTGPPYEQYF. The CDR3 coding sequence is TGTGCCAGCCTTACCGGGCCACCCTACGAGCAGTACTTC.

This rearrangement joins TRBV3-1 to TRBJ2-5; no firm D call. Germline assignment: CDR1 LGHDT and CDR2 YNNKEL (reference sequence). The CDR3 is 16 residues long. V was cut by 0 bases and J by 2 bases, with 13 bases left in between. This CDR3 is CASSQEVVRGQETQYF. CDR3 DNA sequence: TGTGCCAGCAGCCAAGAGGTTGTGAGAGGTCAAGAGACCCAGTACTTC.

This clonotype was counted a few times. V gene TRBV29-1 combines with J gene TRBJ2-5; 10 nucleotides line up with TRBD2. The CDR3 is 18 residues long. Trimming at V came to 2 bases and at J to 4 bases, leaving 16 bases not matched to a gene. CDR1 and CDR2 from the germline V gene are SQVTM and ANQGSEA. CDR3 DNA: TGCAGCGTTGAACACGGGGCTAGCGGGAGCCTGCGTAGAGAGACCCAGTACTTC. Translated, it gives CSVEHGASGSLRRETQYF.

A word on this clonotype: An end of the junction differs from the germline gene, which may be a read error. V is TRBV3-1 and J is TRBJ2-7, with 8 bases that match TRBD2. This CDR3 is 15 amino acids long. The V gene's germline CDR1 is LGHDT and CDR2 YNNKEL (reference sequence). The CDR3 protein is CACSQPTSGDYEQYF. In DNA, the CDR3 is TGTGCCTGCAGCCAGCCCACTAGCGGAGATTACGAGCAGTACTTC.

In its sample, this clonotype was seen many times. The chain carries TRBV2 and TRBJ2-1, with 9 bases identical to TRBD2. V lost 6 bases to trimming and J lost 7 bases; unmatched junction nucleotides: 10. The germline gives CDR1 SNHLY, CDR2 FYNNEI. The CDR3 extends over 15 amino acids. The DNA for the CDR3 is TGTGCCAGCAGGGGATCAGCGGGGGGTTCAAATGAGCAGTTCTTC. Translating it yields CASRGSAGGSNEQFF. The entire variable domain, with the rest obtained from reference TRBV2 and TRBJ2-1, is as follows: EPEVTQTPSHQVTQMGQEVILRCVPISNHLYFYWYRQILGQKVEFLVSFYNNEISEKSEIFDDQFSVERPDGSNFTLKIRSTKLEDSAMYFCASRGSAGGSNEQFFGPGTRLTVL.

V is TRBV27 and J is TRBJ2-1, with 12 bases fitting TRBD2. The DNA end is more similar to TRBJ2-7, so the J call may be wrong. Germline V CDR1 and CDR2: MNHEY, SMNVEV (reference sequence). The CDR3 consists of 15 residues. CDR3 protein: CASSTSGRLYNEQYF. In DNA form, the CDR3 reads TGTGCCAGCAGTACTAGCGGGAGGTTATACAATGAGCAGTACTTC.

As regards this clonotype: At one boundary the junction diverges from the germline segment, which might be a read error. The chain recombines TRBV7-2 with TRBJ2-3; the D is unclear. CDR1 is SGHTA and CDR2 is FQGNSA in the germline V gene. There are 14 residues in the CDR3. CDR3 sequence: CAGSLKLGTDTQYF. The CDR3 DNA reads as TGTGCCGGCAGCTTAAAGTTGGGCACAGATACGCAGTATTTT.

The J gene is TRBJ2-5, the V gene TRBV27; maybe TRBD2 (5 bases). The J call is in doubt because the DNA end fits TRBJ2-7 better. The CDR3 is made up of 13 amino acids. From germline, CDR1 is MNHEY and CDR2 SMNVEV (reference sequence). The CDR3 DNA reads TGTGCCAGCAGTCCGCCGGGTAGCGACGAGCAGTACTTC. Translating it yields CASSPPGSDEQYF.

This sequence joins TRBV6-6 and TRBJ2-3; 8 bases are a match to TRBD2. Germline CDR1 and CDR2: MNHNY and SVGAGI (reference sequence). The CDR3 has 17 amino acids. The ends lost 0 bases at V and 4 bases at J; junction bases unmatched: 9. In DNA form, the CDR3 reads TGTGCCAGCAGTTACTCGAAGTTGCGGGGGGCCGCAGATACGCAGTATTTT. Protein product: CASSYSKLRGAADTQYF.

V is TRBV5-1 and J is TRBJ1-1; D possibly corresponds to TRBD1 (5 bases). V lost 4 bases and J lost 0, with 13 bases in between. Germline lookup yields CDR1 SGHRS and CDR2 YFSETQ. This CDR3 is 15 amino acids long. CDR3 nucleotide sequence: TGCGCCAGCAGCCCTCAACAGGAGTTGAACACTGAAGCTTTCTTT. Amino acid sequence: CASSPQQELNTEAFF.

The V call is TRBV7-2, the J call TRBJ2-3, with D unresolved. The V end was cut by 2 bases, the J end by 3 bases, with 15 bases between. The CDR3 has 16 residues. Germline V lookup: CDR1 SGHTA, CDR2 FQGNSA. The CDR3 DNA reads as TGTGCCAGCAGCTTAACGGCTGGGCTTGCGACAGATACGCAGTATTTT. Amino acid sequence: CASSLTAGLATDTQYF.

The chain has TRBV2 and TRBJ2-7; D is perhaps TRBD1 or TRBD2 (6 bases each). Germline-derived CDR1 and CDR2 are SNHLY and FYNNEI. This CDR3 contains 13 residues. V was cut by 7 bases and J by 1 base, with 11 bases left in between. CDR3 sequence (DNA): TGTGCCAGCATAGGGGGGATGTCCTACGAGCAGTACTTC. Its translation is CASIGGMSYEQYF. Based on the CDR3 plus reference TRBV2 and TRBJ2-7, the full variable domain is EPEVTQTPSHQVTQMGQEVILRCVPISNHLYFYWYRQILGQKVEFLVSFYNNEISEKSEIFDDQFSVERPDGSNFTLKIRSTKLEDSAMYFCASIGGMSYEQYFGPGTRLTVT.

Concerning this clonotype: A much larger clone differs from this one at a single base, so this may be a read error. The chain links TRBV3-1 to TRBJ2-3, with D perhaps being TRBD1 or TRBD2 (5 bases each). Per the germline V gene, CDR1 is LGHDT and CDR2 is YNNKEL (reference sequence). This CDR3 has 14 residues. This chain's CDR3 is CAGSVRDGTDTQYF. CDR3 bases: TGTGCCGGCAGCGTTAGGGACGGCACAGATACGCAGTATTTT.

The CDR3 DNA sequence: TGCGCCAGCAGTGGGACAGGGGTTAGCAATCAGCCCCAGCATTTT. Residues: CASSGTGVSNQPQHF. The chain has TRBV10-2 and TRBJ1-5; 9 bases match TRBD1. Germline CDR1 is WSHSY and CDR2 is SAAADI. CDR3 length equals 15 residues. With V trimmed by 4 bases and J by 0 bases, 1 base remained unmatched.

The V and J genes are TRBV4-1 and TRBJ1-6, with 10 bases identical to TRBD1. Germline CDR1 is MGHRA and CDR2 is YSYEKL. V was clipped by 1 base and J by 9 bases; unmatched bases: 3. The CDR3 contains 15 residues. For the CDR3, the DNA is TGCGCCAGCAGCCAAGCGGGACAGGGGATTTCACCCCTCCACTTT. It translates to CASSQAGQGISPLHF.

The V gene is TRBV11-3, the J gene TRBJ2-3, with D possibly matching TRBD2 (6 bases). This CDR3 region has 18 residues. The V end lost 5 bases, the J end lost 0 bases, and 21 bases lay between the germline ends. Germline V gene sequence: CDR1 SGHNT, CDR2 YENEEA. CDR3 DNA sequence: TGTGCCAGCAGCCCGTCGCTTTTCGGGAGCCGCAGCACAGATACGCAGTATTTT. Amino acids: CASSPSLFGSRSTDTQYF.

This chain uses TRBV2 with TRBJ1-1; a weak D match, TRBD1 (5 bases). The CDR3 consists of 15 residues. V was shortened by 0 bases and J by 3 bases, with 11 bases between the two germline ends. CDR1 is SNHLY, CDR2 FYNNEI, per germline. CDR3 sequence reads: CASSEATGLHTEAFF. DNA of the CDR3: TGTGCCAGCAGTGAAGCCACAGGTTTACACACTGAAGCTTTCTTT.

This clonotype was counted a few times. The chain joins TRBV14 to TRBJ1-6, with 9 positions matching TRBD1. The V gene's germline CDR1 is SGHDN and CDR2 FVKESK. V shed 4 bases, J shed 8 bases, and the junction held 6 bases outside the gene matches. The CDR3 is 15 amino acids. In DNA, the CDR3 is TGTGCCAGCAGCCCCGGACAGGGGAGGGATTCACCCCTCCACTTT. It yields the protein CASSPGQGRDSPLHF.

This clonotype came up a few times. The rearrangement links TRBV24-1 to TRBJ1-2; TRBD1 might be the D (6 bases). V lost 6 bases and J lost 4, with 14 bases in between. The CDR3 spans 14 residues. The germline V gene has CDR1 KGHDR and CDR2 SFDVKD. The CDR3 nucleotides read TGTGCCACCAGTCCTACGGACAGTCTCTATGGCTACACCTTC. Protein: CATSPTDSLYGYTF.

The chain couples TRBV6-1 to TRBJ1-1; D uncertain. Trimming removed 6 bases from V and 1 base from J, with 12 bases in between. Per germline, CDR1 MNHNS and CDR2 SASEGT. The CDR3 sequence is 14 residues long. The CDR3 DNA is TGTGCCAGCAGAAAGGGCAGGCCGAACACTGAAGCTTTCTTT. Encoded protein: CASRKGRPNTEAFF.

This clonotype occurred a few times. The V call is TRBV20-1, the J call TRBJ2-5; the match to TRBD2 covers 9 bases. Germline V gene lookup returns CDR1 DFQATT and CDR2 SNEGSKA (reference sequence). This CDR3 has 12 residues. This chain's CDR3 is CVPREGSETQYF. Written as DNA, the CDR3 is TGCGTACCGCGGGAGGGGTCAGAGACCCAGTACTTC.

The chain employs TRBV30 and TRBJ1-2; 8 bases align to TRBD1. The V gene end was trimmed by 5 bases and the J gene end by 7 bases; junction bases not matched to a gene: 9. CDR3 size: 13 residues. The V gene's germline CDR1 is GTSNPN and CDR2 SVGIG (reference sequence). The CDR3 loop reads CAWSKTGVSGYTF. CDR3 DNA: TGTGCCTGGTCAAAGACAGGGGTGTCTGGCTACACCTTC.

This clonotype was seen at least ten times. The rearrangement uses TRBV5-1 and TRBJ2-7; TRBD2 matches at 10 bases. V was pared by 2 bases and J by 0 bases, with 8 bases of the junction left unmatched. The CDR3 is made up of 17 amino acids. Per germline, CDR1 SGHRS and CDR2 YFSETQ. The CDR3 coding sequence is TGCGCCAGCAGCTTCCGTGGACTAGCGGACAGCTCCTACGAGCAGTACTTC. Amino acid sequence: CASSFRGLADSSYEQYF.

The V and J genes are TRBV7-2 and TRBJ2-3; 7 bases agree with TRBD2. There are 16 residues in the CDR3. CDR1 is SGHTA, CDR2 FQGNSA, per germline. V gave up 1 base and J gave up 1 base; unmatched junction bases: 5. The CDR3 DNA reads TGTGCCAGCAGCTTAGAGCTAGCGGATCGCACAGATACGCAGTATTTT. It specifies CASSLELADRTDTQYF.

The chain is built from TRBV28 and TRBJ2-7, with TRBD1 identical over 8 bases. Germline V gene data show CDR1 as MDHEN and CDR2 as SYDVKM. This CDR3 has 15 residues. J gave up 3 bases and V 3 bases, and 7 bases lay outside the gene matches. The CDR3 bases are TGTGCCAGCAGTTTTGGGGGGACAGGCCGCTACGAGCAGTACTTC. The encoded protein is CASSFGGTGRYEQYF.

For the CDR3, the DNA is TGTGCCAGCAGTACCGGGACAGGGAGTTGGAATGAAAAACTGTTTTTT. Amino acid sequence: CASSTGTGSWNEKLFF. The chain combines TRBV14 with TRBJ1-4, with TRBD1 matching over 9 bases. The CDR3 spans 16 residues. V was clipped by 6 bases and J by 5 bases; unmatched bases: 10. Germline V CDR1 and CDR2: SGHDN, FVKESK.

This clonotype was counted a few times. V usage is TRBV29-1 and J usage is TRBJ2-1; 11 bases agree with TRBD1. V was pared by 0 bases and J by 8 bases, with 3 bases of the junction left unmatched. The CDR3 extends over 14 amino acids. Germline V gives CDR1 SQVTM, CDR2 ANQGSEA. CDR3 nucleotide sequence: TGCAGCGTTGAAGACCCGGACAGGGGGCATGAGCAGTTCTTC. Translating it yields CSVEDPDRGHEQFF.